This record looks at one T cell receptor (beta chain) sequence and its context. Its cognate antigen is unknown. These data belong to a study of beta chain features in type 1 diabetes. Overall study findings and caveats: The study found that naive, central memory and Treg TCRB repertoires appeared more similar in patients than in healthy donors. Shortening of TCRB CDR3s, moderate but significant, appeared in all four CD4+ subsets of Type 1 diabetes patients.

Germline V gene lookup returns CDR1 GTSNPN and CDR2 SVGIG (reference sequence). Trimming cost V 2 bases and J 3 bases, with 7 bases left between them. The CDR3 extends over 12 amino acids. Since all of the isolated RNA was reverse transcribed, expressed TCRB transcripts were what got sequenced. Only in-frame clones appear in the TCRdb table, and some are missing; sequencing was by immunoSEQ multiplex PCR. The sample contains 680,000 or so clones, 13% of which appear only once. The sequence was obtained from a man younger than 35 with type 1 diabetes. The chain joins TRBV30 to TRBJ1-1; D gene unclear. Material: naive CD4+ T cells from blood. The CDR3 DNA reads TGTGCCTGGAGTCGACCTTACACTGAAGCTTTCTTT. Encoded protein: CAWSRPYTEAFF.